This record concerns one TCR beta chain sequence. Deletions cut 8 bases from V and 3 bases from J, with 10 bases between. Germline V lookup: CDR1 LGHDT, CDR2 YNNKEL (reference sequence). This CDR3 is 13 amino acids long. The sample comes from a study of blood T cell repertoires in COVID-19. Study-level information: Sites across the United States, Italy and Spain contributed samples from acute and convalescent COVID-19. T cells, B-cell-depleted T cells, or PBMCs supplied cDNA or gDNA.

Original analysis: Reference gene primers were amplified, and this amplification served to estimate nucleated cell counts. Data came from immunoSEQ multiplex PCR; TCRdb stores just in-frame clones and leaves some out. V and J calls and clone size come straight from that table; D and trimming were deduced from the DNA. The sample has under 150,000 clones, roughly 85% seen once. This clonotype was obtained from a human donor in a cohort sampled during active COVID-19. The chain combines TRBV3-1 (or the pseudogene TRBV3-2) with TRBJ2-2; TRBD1 might be the D (6 bases). Sample: peripheral blood. In nucleotides, the CDR3 is TGTGCCAGCGGGGGCCTGTACACCGGGGAGCTGTTTTTT. This gives the protein CASGGLYTGELFF.